This entry lists 18 T cell receptor beta chains sequenced from one sample in a study of metastatic and nonmetastatic thyroid tumors. Until they underwent thyroid surgery, no patient had received any treatment. MiXCR re-clonotyped the PCR reads for TCRdb. The table records roughly 5,000 clones, 30% to 45% of them present only once. The sample was tumor tissue. The receptors shown here come from a male donor with papillary thyroid cancer or a benign thyroid nodule (not recorded which). Some clones in this sample may be carry-over from other donors' samples.

This clone was found a few times. This chain connects TRBV27 to TRBJ1-2; TRBD1 matches at 7 bases. The V gene's germline CDR1 is MNHEY and CDR2 SMNVEV (reference sequence). This CDR3 is 13 amino acids long. V trimming: 7 bases; J trimming: 2 bases; junction bases outside the gene matches: 4. CDR3 bases: TGTGCCAGCAAAGGAGGGGGCAACTATGGCTACACCTTC. Translated: CASKGGGNYGYTF.

The V gene is TRBV24-1, the J gene TRBJ2-2, with D perhaps TRBD1 (6 bases). The germline CDR1 and CDR2 sequences are KGHDR and SFDVKD. This CDR3 comprises 16 residues. Between the trimmed V and J ends, which lost 1 base and 1 base, there was a span of 9 bases. CDR3 region: CATSDFGTLNTGELFF. CDR3 coding DNA: TGTGCCACCAGTGATTTTGGGACATTGAACACCGGGGAGCTGTTTTTT.

The chain carries TRBV16 and TRBJ2-1, with 8 bases identical to TRBD1. The V and J ends lost 5 bases and 0 bases, in that order; junction bases with no gene match: 18. The length of the CDR3 is 20 residues. Germline V gene data show CDR1 as KGHSY and CDR2 as FQNENV. The CDR3 sequence is CASSLFGQGSTTSSYNEQFF. DNA for the CDR3: TGTGCCAGCAGCTTGTTTGGACAGGGTAGTACTACCTCCTCCTACAATGAGCAGTTCTTC. Supplemented by reference TRBV16 and TRBJ2-1, the full variable domain reads GEEVAQTPKHLVRGEGQKAKLYCAPIKGHSYVFWYQQVLKNEFKFLISFQNENVFDETGMPKERFSAKCLPNSPCSLEIQATKLEDSAVYFCASSLFGQGSTTSSYNEQFFGPGTRLTVL.

This clone turned up a few times. The genes are TRBV19 and TRBJ1-1; maybe TRBD1 (6 bases). Germline V gene sequence: CDR1 LNHDA, CDR2 SQIVND (reference sequence). The CDR3 has 13 amino acids. With 7 bases removed from V and 1 base from J, the gap between germline ends came to 10 bases. The CDR3 sequence is CASTQGGNTEAFF. The CDR3, as DNA: TGTGCCAGTACACAGGGCGGGAACACTGAAGCTTTCTTT. Full variable domain (remainder filled in from reference TRBV19 and TRBJ1-1): DGGITQSPKYLFRKEGQNVTLSCEQNLNHDAMYWYRQDPGQGLRLIYYSQIVNDFQKGDIAEGYSVSREKKESFPLTVTSAQKNPTAFYLCASTQGGNTEAFFGQGTRLTVV.

This clone was seen more than once but under ten times. The gene calls are TRBV6-4 and TRBJ1-2, with D possibly matching TRBD1 (6 bases). The CDR3 spans 15 residues. The germline V gene encodes CDR1 MRHNA and CDR2 SNTAGT. Trimming shortened V by 4 bases and J by 5 bases, and 17 bases separated the two germline ends. The CDR3 nucleotides read TGTGCCAGCAGTGCTAGAGGGGGACGTGGGTATGGCTACACCTTC. Protein: CASSARGGRGYGYTF.

This clone occurred a few times. The chain couples TRBV6-1 to TRBJ2-2, with 10 nucleotides matching TRBD2. The CDR3 runs to 15 residues. The V and J ends lost 6 bases and 4 bases, in that order; junction bases with no gene match: 5. Germline V gives CDR1 MNHNS, CDR2 SASEGT. This CDR3 reads CASRSGRVSTGELFF. The CDR3 DNA is TGTGCCAGCAGAAGCGGGAGGGTTAGCACCGGGGAGCTGTTTTTT.

The rearrangement links TRBV20-1 to TRBJ1-6, with TRBD1 matching over 9 bases. The junction had 10 bases not matched to a gene; V was cut back by 3 bases and J by 7 bases. The CDR3 contains 16 residues. CDR1 DFQATT and CDR2 SNEGSKA come from the germline V gene (reference sequence). The CDR3 is CSASGGQGWYNSPLHF. As DNA, the CDR3 is TGCAGTGCTAGCGGGGGACAGGGCTGGTACAATTCACCCCTCCACTTT.

By share, this clone counts as large. This rearrangement joins TRBV7-9 to TRBJ1-3; no reliable D call. The germline V gene encodes CDR1 SEHNR and CDR2 FQNEAQ (reference sequence). Trimming removed 5 bases from V and 0 bases from J, with 17 bases in between. CDR3 length equals 17 residues. CDR3 loop: CASSPDEMGFSGNTIYF. DNA for the CDR3: TGTGCCAGCAGCCCAGATGAAATGGGATTCTCTGGAAACACCATATATTTT.

V gene TRBV25-1 combines with J gene TRBJ2-2; D ambiguous. The germline CDR1 and CDR2 sequences are MGHDK and SYGVNS. The ends were cut back, 3 bases at V and 6 bases at J, with 5 bases in the middle. There are 12 residues in the CDR3. CDR3 region: CASSEAAGELFF. DNA of the CDR3: TGTGCCAGCAGTGAGGCCGCCGGGGAGCTGTTTTTT.

This clone was counted a few times. The V gene is TRBV27, the J gene TRBJ2-3; D gene unclear. Germline lookup yields CDR1 MNHEY and CDR2 SMNVEV (reference sequence). Trimming cost V 2 bases and J 2 bases, with 8 bases left between them. The length of the CDR3 is 14 residues. The CDR3 sequence: CASSLRQVTDTQYF. The CDR3 nucleotides read TGTGCCAGCAGTTTAAGGCAGGTCACAGATACGCAGTATTTT.

The chain couples TRBV28 to TRBJ2-7; the D is unclear. The CDR3 extends over 13 amino acids. Germline assignment: CDR1 MDHEN and CDR2 SYDVKM. V lost 2 bases and J 3 bases, leaving 8 bases between the germline ends. The DNA for the CDR3 is TGTGCCAGCAGTTTACGTCCGGACTACGAGCAGTACTTC. It codes for CASSLRPDYEQYF. Filled out from reference TRBV28 and TRBJ2-7, the complete variable domain reads DVKVTQSSRYLVKRTGEKVFLECVQDMDHENMFWYRQDPGLGLRLIYFSYDVKMKEKGDIPEGYSVSREKKERFSLILESASTNQTSMYLCASSLRPDYEQYFGPGTRLTVT.

The chain uses TRBV6-1 and TRBJ2-1; 9 bases line up with TRBD2. This CDR3 is 14 amino acids long. Germline assignment: CDR1 MNHNS and CDR2 SASEGT. Trimming at V came to 10 bases and at J to 9 bases, leaving 13 bases not matched to a gene. The CDR3: CAISSSWTSVEQFF. In DNA, the CDR3 is TGTGCCATTTCATCGAGCTGGACTAGCGTTGAGCAGTTCTTC.

The chain has TRBV6-1 and TRBJ2-7, with 7 bases identical to TRBD1. Germline V gene data show CDR1 as MNHNS and CDR2 as SASEGT. This CDR3 has 17 residues. J was trimmed by 3 bases and V by 1 base; bases with no gene match: 12. The CDR3 coding sequence is TGTGCCAGCAGTGAAGAGTCCCCGGGACAGCCATTCTACGAGCAGTACTTC. It encodes CASSEESPGQPFYEQYF.

This clone rates as medium-sized. This chain uses TRBV7-9 with TRBJ2-7, with a weak D call TRBD1 (5 bases). Per germline, CDR1 SEHNR and CDR2 FQNEAQ (reference sequence). The CDR3 has 12 amino acids. V lost 8 bases, J lost 5 bases, and 13 bases lay in between. CDR3 DNA: TGTGCCAGCGTGGTGGGGCCCAACGAGCAGTACTTC. Translation gives CASVVGPNEQYF.

The chain combines TRBV6-5 with TRBJ2-1; TRBD2 might be the D (6 bases). The length of the CDR3 is 16 residues. In germline, CDR1 is MNHEY, CDR2 SVGAGI. Deletions cut 5 bases from V and 0 bases from J, with 14 bases between. The CDR3 loop is CASSPTSPDSYNEQFF. Written as DNA, the CDR3 is TGTGCCAGCAGTCCAACTAGCCCGGACTCCTACAATGAGCAGTTCTTC.

This chain uses TRBV20-1 with TRBJ1-1, with D hard to call. The CDR3 is 15 residues long. V was clipped by 1 base and J by 2 bases, with 14 bases between them. Germline loops: CDR1 DFQATT, CDR2 SNEGSKA (reference sequence). The CDR3 loop reads CSARVLLEVNTEAFF. In DNA, the CDR3 is TGCAGTGCTAGAGTCCTCCTGGAGGTAAACACTGAAGCTTTCTTT.

This clone was counted a few times. The chain recombines TRBV6-1 with TRBJ2-1; D is tentatively TRBD1 or TRBD2 (5 bases each). The CDR3 contains 12 residues. With 7 bases removed from V and 3 bases from J, the gap between germline ends came to 7 bases. CDR1 is MNHNS, CDR2 SASEGT, per germline. As DNA, the CDR3 is TGTGCCAGCAATGGGGGCTACAATGAGCAGTTCTTC. Encoded protein: CASNGGYNEQFF.

The J gene is TRBJ2-7, the V gene TRBV6-2 or TRBV6-3, with 7 bases lining up with TRBD1. The CDR3 sequence is 16 residues long. The germline CDR1 and CDR2 sequences are MNHEY and SVGEGT. V gave up 4 bases and J gave up 3 bases; unmatched junction bases: 12. The CDR3 region has the DNA TGTGCCAGCAGTTCCCTAAAATCAGGGGGTAGCTACGAGCAGTACTTC. Translation: CASSSLKSGGSYEQYF.